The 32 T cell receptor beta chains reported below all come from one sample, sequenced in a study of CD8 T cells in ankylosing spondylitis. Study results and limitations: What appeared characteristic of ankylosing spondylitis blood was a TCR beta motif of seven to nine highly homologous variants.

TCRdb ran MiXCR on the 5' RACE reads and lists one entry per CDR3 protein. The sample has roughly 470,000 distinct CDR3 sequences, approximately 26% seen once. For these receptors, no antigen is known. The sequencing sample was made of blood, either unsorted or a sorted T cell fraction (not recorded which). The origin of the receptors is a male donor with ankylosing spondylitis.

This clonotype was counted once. CDR3 bases: TGTGCCAGCAGCACAAGTGGACTAGCCAGCACAGATACGCAGTATTTT. Translated: CASSTSGLASTDTQYF. The chain uses TRBV7-8 and TRBJ2-3; TRBD2 matches at 8 bases. CDR1 is SGHVS, CDR2 FQNEAQ, per germline. This CDR3 is built from 16 residues. J gave up 0 bases and V 5 bases, and 7 bases lay outside the gene matches. Filled out from reference TRBV7-8 and TRBJ2-3, the complete variable domain reads GAGVSQSPRYKVAKRGQDVALRCDPISGHVSLFWYQQALGQGPEFLTYFQNEAQLDKSGLPSDRFFAERPEGSVSTLKIQRTQQEDSAVYLCASSTSGLASTDTQYFGPGTRLTVL.

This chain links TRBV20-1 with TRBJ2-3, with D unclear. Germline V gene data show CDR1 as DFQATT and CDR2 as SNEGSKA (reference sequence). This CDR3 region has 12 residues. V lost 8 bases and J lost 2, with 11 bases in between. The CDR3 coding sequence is TGCAGTTATTCACGAATCACAGATACGCAGTATTTT. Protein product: CSYSRITDTQYF.

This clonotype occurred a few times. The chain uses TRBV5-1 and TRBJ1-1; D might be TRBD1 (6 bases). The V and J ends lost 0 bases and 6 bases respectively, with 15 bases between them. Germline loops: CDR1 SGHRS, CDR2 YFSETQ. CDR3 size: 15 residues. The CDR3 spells CASSLGRTAYSEAFF. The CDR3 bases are TGCGCCAGCAGCTTGGGACGGACAGCCTACTCTGAAGCTTTCTTT.

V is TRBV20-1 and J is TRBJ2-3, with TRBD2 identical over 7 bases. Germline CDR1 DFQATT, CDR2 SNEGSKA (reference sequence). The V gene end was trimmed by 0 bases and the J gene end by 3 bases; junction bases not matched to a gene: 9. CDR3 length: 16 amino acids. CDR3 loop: CSARDLVGGRTDTQYF. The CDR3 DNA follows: TGCAGTGCTAGAGATTTGGTGGGGGGGAGGACAGATACGCAGTATTTT.

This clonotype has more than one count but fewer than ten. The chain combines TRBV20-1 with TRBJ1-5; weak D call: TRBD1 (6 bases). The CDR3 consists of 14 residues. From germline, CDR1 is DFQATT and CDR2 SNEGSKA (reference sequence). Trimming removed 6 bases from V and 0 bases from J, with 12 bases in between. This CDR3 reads CSALRGYSNQPQHF. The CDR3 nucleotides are TGCAGTGCCCTCAGGGGTTATAGCAATCAGCCCCAGCATTTT.

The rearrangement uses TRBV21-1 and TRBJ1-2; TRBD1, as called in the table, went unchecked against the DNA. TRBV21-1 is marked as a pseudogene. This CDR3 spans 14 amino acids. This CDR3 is CASGRGGAEDGYTF. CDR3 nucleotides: TGTGCCAGCGGAAGGGGGGGGGCAGAGGATGGCTACACCTTC.

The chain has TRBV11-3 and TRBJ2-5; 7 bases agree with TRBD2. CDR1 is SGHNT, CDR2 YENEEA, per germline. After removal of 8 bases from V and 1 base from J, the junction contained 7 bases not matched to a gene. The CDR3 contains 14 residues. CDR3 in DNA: TGTGCCAGCGGCCGCGGGAGCCGCCAAGAGACCCAGTACTTC. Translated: CASGRGSRQETQYF.

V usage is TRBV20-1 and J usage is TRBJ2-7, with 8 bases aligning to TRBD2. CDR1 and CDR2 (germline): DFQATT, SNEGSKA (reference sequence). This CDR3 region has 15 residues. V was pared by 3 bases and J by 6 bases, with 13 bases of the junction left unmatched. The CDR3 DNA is TGCAGTGCTAGCATCGGGGGGGCGTTCTCTGGCGAGCAGTACTTC. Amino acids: CSASIGGAFSGEQYF.

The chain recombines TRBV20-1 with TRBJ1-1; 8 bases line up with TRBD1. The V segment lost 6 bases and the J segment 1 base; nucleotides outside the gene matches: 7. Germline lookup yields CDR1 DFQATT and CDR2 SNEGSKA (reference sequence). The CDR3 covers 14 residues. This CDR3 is CSARQGTGNTEAFF. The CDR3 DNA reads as TGCAGTGCACGACAGGGGACGGGGAACACTGAAGCTTTCTTT.

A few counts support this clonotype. CDR3 nucleotides: TGCAGTGCTAGAGACAGGGGCCCCTTCTCCTACAATGAGCAGTTCTTC. Its translation: CSARDRGPFSYNEQFF. The rearrangement uses TRBV20-1 and TRBJ2-1; tentative D call: TRBD1 (6 bases). Germline CDR1 DFQATT, CDR2 SNEGSKA (reference sequence). Trimming cost V 0 bases and J 0 bases, with 12 bases left between them. CDR3 length: 16 amino acids.

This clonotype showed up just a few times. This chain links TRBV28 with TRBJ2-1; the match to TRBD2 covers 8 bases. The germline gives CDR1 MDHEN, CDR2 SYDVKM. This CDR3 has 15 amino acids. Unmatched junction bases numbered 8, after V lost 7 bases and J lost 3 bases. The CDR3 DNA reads TGTGCCAGCACGGGATCGGGGGGGTTCTACAATGAGCAGTTCTTC. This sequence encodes CASTGSGGFYNEQFF.

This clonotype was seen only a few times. CDR3 sequence: CASSPKGPADTQYF. For the CDR3, the DNA is TGTGCCAGCAGCCCCAAAGGTCCGGCAGATACGCAGTATTTT. The V and J genes are TRBV7-2 and TRBJ2-3; no clear D gene. The V end lost 5 bases, the J end lost 4 bases, and 13 bases lay between the germline ends. The CDR3 consists of 14 residues. Germline lookup yields CDR1 SGHTA and CDR2 FQGNSA.

CDR3 protein: CSASSGLLNTDTQYF. The CDR3 DNA is TGCAGTGCCTCCTCGGGACTATTAAACACAGATACGCAGTATTTT. The V gene is TRBV20-1, the J gene TRBJ2-3, with 7 bases lining up with TRBD2. J gave up 2 bases and V 6 bases, and 11 bases lay outside the gene matches. Germline loops: CDR1 DFQATT, CDR2 SNEGSKA (reference sequence). The CDR3 spans 15 residues.

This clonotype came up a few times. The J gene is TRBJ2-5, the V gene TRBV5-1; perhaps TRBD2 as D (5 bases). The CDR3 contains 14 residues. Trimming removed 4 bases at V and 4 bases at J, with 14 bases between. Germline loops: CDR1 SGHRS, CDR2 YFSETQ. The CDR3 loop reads CASSVPSAGETQYF. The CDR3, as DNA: TGCGCCAGCAGCGTTCCTAGTGCGGGAGAGACCCAGTACTTC.

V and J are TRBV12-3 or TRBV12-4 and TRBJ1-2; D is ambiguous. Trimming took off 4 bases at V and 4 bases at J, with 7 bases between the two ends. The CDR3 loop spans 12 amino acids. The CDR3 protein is CASSYGGYGYTF. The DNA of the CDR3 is TGTGCCAGCAGTTATGGCGGCTATGGCTACACCTTC.

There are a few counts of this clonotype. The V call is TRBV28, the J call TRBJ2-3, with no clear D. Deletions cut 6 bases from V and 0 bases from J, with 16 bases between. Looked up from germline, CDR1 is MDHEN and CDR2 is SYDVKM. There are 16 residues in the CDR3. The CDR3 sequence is CASSSNAVPSTDTQYF. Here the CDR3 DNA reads TGTGCCAGCAGCTCTAATGCCGTCCCTAGCACAGATACGCAGTATTTT.

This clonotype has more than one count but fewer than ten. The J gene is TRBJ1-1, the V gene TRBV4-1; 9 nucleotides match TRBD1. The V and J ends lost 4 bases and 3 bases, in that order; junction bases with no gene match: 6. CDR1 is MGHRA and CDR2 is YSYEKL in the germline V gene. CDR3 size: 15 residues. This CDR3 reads CASSPRDRVYTEAFF. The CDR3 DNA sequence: TGCGCCAGCAGCCCCCGGGACAGGGTCTACACTGAAGCTTTCTTT.

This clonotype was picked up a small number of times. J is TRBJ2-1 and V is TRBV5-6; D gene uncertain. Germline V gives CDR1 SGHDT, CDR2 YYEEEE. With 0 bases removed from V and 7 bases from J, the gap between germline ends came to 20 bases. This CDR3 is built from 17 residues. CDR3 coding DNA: TGTGCCAGCAGCTTGGCCATTTTGGAACGGCATAGAAATGAGCAGTTCTTC. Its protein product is CASSLAILERHRNEQFF.

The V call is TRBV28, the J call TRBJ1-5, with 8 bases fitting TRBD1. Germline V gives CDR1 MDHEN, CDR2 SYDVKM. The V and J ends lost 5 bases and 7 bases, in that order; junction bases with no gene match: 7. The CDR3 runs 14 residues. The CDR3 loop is CASSLRGHGQPQHF. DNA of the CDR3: TGTGCCAGCAGTCTCAGGGGGCACGGCCAGCCCCAGCATTTT.

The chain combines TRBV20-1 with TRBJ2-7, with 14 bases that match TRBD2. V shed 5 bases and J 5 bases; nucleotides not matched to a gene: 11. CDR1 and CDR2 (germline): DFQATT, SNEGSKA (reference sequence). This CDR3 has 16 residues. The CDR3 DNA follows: TGCAGTGCTGTGTGGCCGGGACTAGCGGGAGATCACGAGCAGTACTTC. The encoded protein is CSAVWPGLAGDHEQYF.

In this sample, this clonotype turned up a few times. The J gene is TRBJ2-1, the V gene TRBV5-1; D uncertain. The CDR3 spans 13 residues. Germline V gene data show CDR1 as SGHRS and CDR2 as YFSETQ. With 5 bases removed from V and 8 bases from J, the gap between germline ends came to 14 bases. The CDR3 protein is CASRLGSEDEQFF. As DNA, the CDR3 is TGCGCCAGCAGGCTGGGAAGTGAAGATGAGCAGTTCTTC.

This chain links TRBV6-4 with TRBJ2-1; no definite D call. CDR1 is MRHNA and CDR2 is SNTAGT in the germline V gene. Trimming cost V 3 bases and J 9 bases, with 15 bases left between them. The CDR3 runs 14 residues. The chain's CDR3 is CASSEHSAWGEQFF. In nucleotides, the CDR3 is TGTGCCAGCAGTGAGCATTCAGCGTGGGGTGAGCAGTTCTTC.

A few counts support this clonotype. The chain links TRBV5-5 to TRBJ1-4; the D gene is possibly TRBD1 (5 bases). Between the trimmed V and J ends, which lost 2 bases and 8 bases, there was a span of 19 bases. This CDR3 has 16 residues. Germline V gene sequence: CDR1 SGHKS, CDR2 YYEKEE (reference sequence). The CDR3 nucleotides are TGTGCCAGCAGCTTCCGCGGGGCAGATCCGCAGGAAAAACTGTTTTTT. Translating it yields CASSFRGADPQEKLFF.

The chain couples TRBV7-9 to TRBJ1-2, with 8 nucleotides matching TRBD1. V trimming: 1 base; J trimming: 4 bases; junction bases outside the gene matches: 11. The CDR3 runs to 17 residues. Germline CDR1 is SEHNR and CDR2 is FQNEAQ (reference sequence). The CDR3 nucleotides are TGTGCCAGCAGCTTAGTTGGACAGGGAAGAATTGGCTATGGCTACACCTTC. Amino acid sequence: CASSLVGQGRIGYGYTF.

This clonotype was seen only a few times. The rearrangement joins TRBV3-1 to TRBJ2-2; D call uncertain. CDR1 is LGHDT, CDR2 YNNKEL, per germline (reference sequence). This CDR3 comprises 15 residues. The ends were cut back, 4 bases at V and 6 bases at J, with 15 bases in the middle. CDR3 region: CASSPFKRGPGELFF. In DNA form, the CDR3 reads TGTGCCAGCAGCCCCTTCAAGCGTGGCCCCGGGGAGCTGTTTTTT.

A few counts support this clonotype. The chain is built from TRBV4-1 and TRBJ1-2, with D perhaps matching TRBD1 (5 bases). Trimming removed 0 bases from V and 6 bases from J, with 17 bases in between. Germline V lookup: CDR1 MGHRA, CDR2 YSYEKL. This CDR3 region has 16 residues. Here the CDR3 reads CASSQDPGTTWNGYTF. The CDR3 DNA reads TGCGCCAGCAGCCAAGATCCCGGGACGACCTGGAATGGCTACACCTTC.

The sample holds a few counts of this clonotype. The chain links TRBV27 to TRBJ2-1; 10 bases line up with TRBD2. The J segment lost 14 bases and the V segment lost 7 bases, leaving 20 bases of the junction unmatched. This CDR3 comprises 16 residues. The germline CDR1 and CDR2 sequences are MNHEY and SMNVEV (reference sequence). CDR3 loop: CASTNGGLAGEVYKFF. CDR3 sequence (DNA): TGTGCCAGCACCAACGGAGGTCTAGCGGGAGAAGTTTATAAGTTCTTC.

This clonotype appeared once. CDR3 DNA sequence: TGTGCCAGCAGCTTACAACAACTACGACAGAGCTCCTATAATTCACCCCTCCACTTT. It is translated as CASSLQQLRQSSYNSPLHF. V is TRBV7-8 and J is TRBJ1-6, with D perhaps matching TRBD1 (5 bases). The CDR3 sequence is 19 residues long. V lost 2 bases and J lost 0, with 17 bases in between. Germline V gives CDR1 SGHVS, CDR2 FQNEAQ.

CDR3 in amino acids: CASSHGQGDEKLFF. The CDR3 nucleotides read TGTGCCAGCTCCCATGGACAGGGCGATGAAAAACTGTTTTTT. V is TRBV18 and J is TRBJ1-4; 8 bases are a match to TRBD1. The germline V gene encodes CDR1 KGHSH and CDR2 LQKENI. V was clipped by 6 bases and J by 6 bases; unmatched bases: 6. This CDR3 has 14 amino acids. Full variable domain (remainder filled in from reference TRBV18 and TRBJ1-4): NAGVMQNPRHLVRRRGQEARLRCSPMKGHSHVYWYRQLPEEGLKFMVYLQKENIIDESGMPKERFSAEFPKEGPSILRIQQVVRGDSAAYFCASSHGQGDEKLFFGSGTQLSVL.

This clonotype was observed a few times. Here the CDR3 reads CASSLRNNSPLHF. CDR3 coding DNA: TGTGCCAGCAGCTTAAGAAACAATTCACCCCTCCACTTT. The chain links TRBV7-2 to TRBJ1-6; D is unresolved. The germline V and J ends were trimmed by 2 bases and 7 bases, with 6 bases remaining between them. The CDR3 is 13 amino acids. Looked up from germline, CDR1 is SGHTA and CDR2 is FQGNSA.

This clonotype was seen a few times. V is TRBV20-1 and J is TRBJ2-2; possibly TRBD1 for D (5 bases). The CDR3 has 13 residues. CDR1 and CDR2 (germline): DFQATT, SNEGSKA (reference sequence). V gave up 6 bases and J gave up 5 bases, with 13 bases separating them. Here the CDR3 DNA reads TGCAGTGCCACAGGCAGCCCGACCGGGGAGCTGTTTTTT. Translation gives CSATGSPTGELFF.

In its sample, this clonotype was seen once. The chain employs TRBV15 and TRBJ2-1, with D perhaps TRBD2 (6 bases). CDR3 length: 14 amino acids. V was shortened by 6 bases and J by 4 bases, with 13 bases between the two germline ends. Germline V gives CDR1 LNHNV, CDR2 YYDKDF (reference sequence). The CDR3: CATSPVGGYNEQFF. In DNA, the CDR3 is TGTGCCACCAGTCCTGTGGGAGGTTACAATGAGCAGTTCTTC. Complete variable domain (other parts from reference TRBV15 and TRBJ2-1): DAMVIQNPRYQVTQFGKPVTLSCSQTLNHNVMYWYQQKSSQAPKLLFHYYDKDFNNEADTPDNFQSRRPNTSFCFLDIRSPGLGDTAMYLCATSPVGGYNEQFFGPGTRLTVL.